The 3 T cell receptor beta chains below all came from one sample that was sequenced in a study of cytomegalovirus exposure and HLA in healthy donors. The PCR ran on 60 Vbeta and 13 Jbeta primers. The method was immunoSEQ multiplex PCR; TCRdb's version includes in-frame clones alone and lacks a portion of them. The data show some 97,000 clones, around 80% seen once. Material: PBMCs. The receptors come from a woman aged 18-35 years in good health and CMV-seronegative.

The CDR3 nucleotides read TGTGCCACCAGCATGGACAGGGCCTGGACAGATACGCAGTATTTT. Translating gives CATSMDRAWTDTQYF. The chain combines TRBV15 with TRBJ2-3; 8 bases line up with TRBD1. The germline V gene has CDR1 LNHNV and CDR2 YYDKDF (reference sequence). V was clipped by 4 bases and J by 3 bases; unmatched bases: 6. The CDR3 has 15 residues.

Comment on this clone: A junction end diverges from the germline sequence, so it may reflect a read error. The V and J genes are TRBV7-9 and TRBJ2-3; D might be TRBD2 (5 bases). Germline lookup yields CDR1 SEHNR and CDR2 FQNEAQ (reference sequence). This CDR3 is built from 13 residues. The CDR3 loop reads CSSSLVRADTQYF. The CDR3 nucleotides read TGTTCCAGCAGCTTAGTGAGGGCAGATACGCAGTATTTT.

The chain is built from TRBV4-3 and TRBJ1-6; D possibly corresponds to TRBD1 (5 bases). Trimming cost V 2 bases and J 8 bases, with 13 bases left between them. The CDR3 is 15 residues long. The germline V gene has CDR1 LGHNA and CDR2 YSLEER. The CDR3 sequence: CASSQTMGGDSPLHF. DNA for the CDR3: TGCGCCAGCAGCCAAACCATGGGGGGGGATTCACCCCTCCACTTT.